This TCR beta chain stems from a study of cytomegalovirus exposure and HLA in healthy donors. Study-wide points: Later genetic work tied a missense DCLRE1C variant to beta-chain V and J trimming.

In its sample, this clone was seen a few times. Antigen specificity is unknown. V lost 4 bases to trimming and J lost 4 bases, with 11 bases between them. Germline lookup yields CDR1 SGHKS and CDR2 YYEKEE (reference sequence). This CDR3 spans 13 amino acids. PCR used 60 Vbeta primers and 13 Jbeta primers. Assay used: immunoSEQ multiplex PCR; TCRdb lists only in-frame clones, some missing. Found here are roughly 180,000 clones, approximately 79% of them singletons; the top ten hold over 1.5%. The sequenced sample was PBMCs. This rearrangement joins TRBV5-5 to TRBJ1-2, with D tentatively TRBD1 (5 bases). The receptor's source is a girl aged 10-17 years in good health and CMV-seropositive. The CDR3 DNA is TGTGCCAGCAGCCGAGACAGATCCTATGGCTACACCTTC. Its translation is CASSRDRSYGYTF. Full variable domain (remainder filled in from reference TRBV5-5 and TRBJ1-2): DAGVTQSPTHLIKTRGQQVTLRCSPISGHKSVSWYQQVLGQGPQFIFQYYEKEERGRGNFPDRFSARQFPNYSSELNVNALLLGDSALYLCASSRDRSYGYTFGSGTRLTVV.